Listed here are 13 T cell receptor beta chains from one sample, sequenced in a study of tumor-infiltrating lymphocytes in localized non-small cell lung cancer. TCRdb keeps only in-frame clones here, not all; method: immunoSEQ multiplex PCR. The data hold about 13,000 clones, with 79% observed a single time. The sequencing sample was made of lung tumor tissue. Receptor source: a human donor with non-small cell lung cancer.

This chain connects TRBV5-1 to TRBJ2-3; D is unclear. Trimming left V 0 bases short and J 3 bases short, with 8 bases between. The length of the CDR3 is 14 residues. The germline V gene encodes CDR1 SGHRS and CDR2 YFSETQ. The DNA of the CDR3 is TGCGCCAGCAGCTTGGCGCCCGTTACAGATACGCAGTATTTT. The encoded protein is CASSLAPVTDTQYF.

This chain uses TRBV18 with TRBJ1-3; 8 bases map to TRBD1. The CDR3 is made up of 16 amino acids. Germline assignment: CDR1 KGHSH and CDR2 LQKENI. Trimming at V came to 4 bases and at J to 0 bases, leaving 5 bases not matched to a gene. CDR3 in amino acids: CASSRPTGASGNTIYF. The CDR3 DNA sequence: TGTGCCAGCTCACGACCGACAGGGGCCTCTGGAAACACCATATATTTT. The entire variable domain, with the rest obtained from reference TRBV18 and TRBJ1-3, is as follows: NAGVMQNPRHLVRRRGQEARLRCSPMKGHSHVYWYRQLPEEGLKFMVYLQKENIIDESGMPKERFSAEFPKEGPSILRIQQVVRGDSAAYFCASSRPTGASGNTIYFGEGSWLTVV.

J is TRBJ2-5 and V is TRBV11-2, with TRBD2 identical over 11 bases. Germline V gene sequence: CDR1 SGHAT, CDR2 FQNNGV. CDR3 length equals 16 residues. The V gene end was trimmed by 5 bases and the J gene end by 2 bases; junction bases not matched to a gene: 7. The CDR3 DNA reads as TGTGCCAGCAGCCCGACCCGACTAGCGGGGCAAGAGACCCAGTACTTC. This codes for CASSPTRLAGQETQYF.

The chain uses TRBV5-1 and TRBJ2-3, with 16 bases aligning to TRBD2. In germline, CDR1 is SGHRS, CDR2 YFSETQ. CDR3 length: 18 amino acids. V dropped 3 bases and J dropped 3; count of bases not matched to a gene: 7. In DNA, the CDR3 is TGCGCCAGCAGCTCAGGGACTAGCGGGGGGGGAGGAACAGATACGCAGTATTTT. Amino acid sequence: CASSSGTSGGGGTDTQYF.

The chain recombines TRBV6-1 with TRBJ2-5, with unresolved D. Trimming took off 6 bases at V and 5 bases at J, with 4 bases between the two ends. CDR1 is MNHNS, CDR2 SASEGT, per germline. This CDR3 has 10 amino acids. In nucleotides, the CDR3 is TGTGCCAGCAGCGGGGAGACCCAGTACTTC. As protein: CASSGETQYF.

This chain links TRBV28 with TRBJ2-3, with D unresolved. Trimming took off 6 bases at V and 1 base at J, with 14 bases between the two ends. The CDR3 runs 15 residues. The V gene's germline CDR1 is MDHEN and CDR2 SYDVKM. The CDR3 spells CASRVRSSGTDTQYF. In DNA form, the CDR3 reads TGTGCCAGCAGAGTTAGGTCGTCTGGCACAGATACGCAGTATTTT.

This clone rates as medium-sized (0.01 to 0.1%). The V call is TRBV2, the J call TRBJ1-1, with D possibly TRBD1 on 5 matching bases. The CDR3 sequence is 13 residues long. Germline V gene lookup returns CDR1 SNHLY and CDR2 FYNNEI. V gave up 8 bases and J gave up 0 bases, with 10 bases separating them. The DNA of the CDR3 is TGTGCCAGCTCGGGGGAGCTGAACACTGAAGCTTTCTTT. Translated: CASSGELNTEAFF.

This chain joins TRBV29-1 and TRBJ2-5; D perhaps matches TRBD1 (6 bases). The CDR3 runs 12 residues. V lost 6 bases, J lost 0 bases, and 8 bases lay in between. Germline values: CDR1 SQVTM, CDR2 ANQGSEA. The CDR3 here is CSVGQNQETQYF. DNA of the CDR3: TGCAGCGTCGGACAGAACCAAGAGACCCAGTACTTC.

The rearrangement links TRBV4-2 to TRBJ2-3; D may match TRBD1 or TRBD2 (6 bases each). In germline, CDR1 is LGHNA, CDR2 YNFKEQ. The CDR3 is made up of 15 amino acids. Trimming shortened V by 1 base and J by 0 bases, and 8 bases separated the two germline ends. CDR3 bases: TGTGCCAGCAGCCAAGGGGGGGCTAGCACAGATACGCAGTATTTT. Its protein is CASSQGGASTDTQYF.

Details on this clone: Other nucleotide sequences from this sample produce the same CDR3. The CDR3 region has the DNA TGTGCCAGCAGTTACTCTCCCTATAGCAATCAGCCCCAGCATTTT. Translation: CASSYSPYSNQPQHF. The chain has TRBV6-5 and TRBJ1-5; no reliable D call. CDR1 is MNHEY, CDR2 SVGAGI, per germline. The CDR3 runs 15 residues. Trimming took off 0 bases at V and 0 bases at J, with 6 bases between the two ends.

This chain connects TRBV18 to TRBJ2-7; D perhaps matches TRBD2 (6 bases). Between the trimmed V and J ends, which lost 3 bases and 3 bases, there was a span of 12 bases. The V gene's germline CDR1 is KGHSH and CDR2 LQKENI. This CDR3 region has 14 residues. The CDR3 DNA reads TGTGCCAGCTCACCCCTGGAGGGGAACTACGAGCAGTACTTC. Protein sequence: CASSPLEGNYEQYF.

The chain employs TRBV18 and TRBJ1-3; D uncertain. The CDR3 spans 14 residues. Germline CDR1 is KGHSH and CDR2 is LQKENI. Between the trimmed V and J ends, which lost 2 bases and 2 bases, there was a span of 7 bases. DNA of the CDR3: TGTGCCAGCTCACCAACGGTGACTGGAAACACCATATATTTT. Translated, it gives CASSPTVTGNTIYF.

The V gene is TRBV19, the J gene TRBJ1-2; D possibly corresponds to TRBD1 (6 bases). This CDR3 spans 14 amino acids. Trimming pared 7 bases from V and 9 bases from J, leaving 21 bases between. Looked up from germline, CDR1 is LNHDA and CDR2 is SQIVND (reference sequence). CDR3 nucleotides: TGTGCCAGTATGGTAACCGTGACAGGTTCTAGCTACACCTTC. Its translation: CASMVTVTGSSYTF.